This T cell receptor beta chain was identified in a study of cytomegalovirus exposure and HLA in healthy donors. The overall study: Earlier sequencing of 150 million to 200 million T cells yielded 90 million to 140 million unique TCR beta sequences. General study results and limits: TCR beta sequences reportedly predicted most subjects' HLA-A and HLA-B alleles accurately. In vitro experiments confirmed that a few CMV-associated chains were specific for CMV antigens.

The CDR3 runs 19 residues. J lost 7 bases, V lost 0 bases, and 15 bases had no gene match. The germline V gene encodes CDR1 MRHNA and CDR2 SNTAGT. A multiplex PCR was run with 60 Vbeta primers and 13 Jbeta primers. Method: immunoSEQ multiplex PCR; TCRdb's copy keeps in-frame clones and lacks some. This sample has roughly 230,000 clones, with around 90% found just once. In the case of this clone: The antigen remains undetermined.

This clonotype originated in a girl aged 2-10 years in good health and CMV-seronegative. The chain recombines TRBV6-4 with TRBJ2-3, with TRBD2 matching over 11 bases. What was sequenced was PBMCs. The DNA of the CDR3 is TGTGCCAGCAGTGACTCGACTCCGCCGGGACTAGCGGTTTTAAATACGCAGTATTTT. Translated: CASSDSTPPGLAVLNTQYF.